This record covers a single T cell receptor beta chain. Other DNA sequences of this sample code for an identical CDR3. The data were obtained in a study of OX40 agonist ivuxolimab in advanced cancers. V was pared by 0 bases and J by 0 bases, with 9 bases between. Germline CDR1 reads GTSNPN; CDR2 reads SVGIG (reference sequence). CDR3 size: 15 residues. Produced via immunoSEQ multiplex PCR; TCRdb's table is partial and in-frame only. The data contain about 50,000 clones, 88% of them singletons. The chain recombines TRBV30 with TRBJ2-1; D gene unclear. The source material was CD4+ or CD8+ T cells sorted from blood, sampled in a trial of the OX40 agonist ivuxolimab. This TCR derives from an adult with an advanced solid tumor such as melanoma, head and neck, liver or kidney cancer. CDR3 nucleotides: TGTGCCTGGAGTGTAGGCGGAAGCTCCTACAATGAGCAGTTCTTC. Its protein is CAWSVGGSSYNEQFF.